These T cell receptor beta chains were read from a single sample in a study of early T cells in non-severe SARS-CoV-2 infection. TCRdb processed the 5' RACE reads anew with MiXCR; each CDR3 protein has one entry. The repertoire consists of tens of thousands of distinct CDR3 sequences, with over 12% occurring once and the leading ten covering roughly 4%. Sample: whole blood, taken at baseline. The source is an adult who was a healthcare worker with PCR-confirmed SARS-CoV-2 infection or an uninfected control (not recorded which). CDR3s include the opening cysteine and the closing phenylalanine or tryptophan. A D gene is named only where the DNA matches it firmly. Clone size, where shown, is once, few, many, or a class for clones that have expanded.

d_call | j_call | clone_size | v_call | cdr3_nt | cdr3_aa
NA | TRBJ2-1 | few | TRBV7-6 | TGTGCCAGCAGCTGGGGACGGGGATCCCACTACAATGAGCAGTTCTTC | CASSWGRGSHYNEQFF
NA | TRBJ1-3 | NA | TRBV20-1 | TGCAGTGCTAGAGATCGTAGTCGACACTCTGGAAACACCATATATTTT | CSARDRSRHSGNTIYF
NA | TRBJ2-1 | few | TRBV5-6 | TGTGCCAGCAGCTTGACGTCCCCCAATGAGCAGTTCTTC | CASSLTSPNEQFF
NA | TRBJ1-5 | few | TRBV6-5 | TGTGCCAGCAGTTACTCGGGGAGCGAGTCTTCACCCCAGCATTTT | CASSYSGSESSPQHF
NA | TRBJ2-7 | few | TRBV6-6 | TGTGCCAGCAGTTACGCCAACGAGCAGTACTTC | CASSYANEQYF
NA | TRBJ1-4 | many | TRBV7-9 | TGTGCCAGCAGCTCTTCAGGGTGGGGGAAAGAAAAACTGTTTTTT | CASSSSGWGKEKLFF
NA | TRBJ2-2 | NA | TRBV7-9 | TGTGCCAGCAGCGCCTCTAGGGAGACCGGGGAGCTGTTTTTT | CASSASRETGELFF
TRBD2 | TRBJ2-3 | few | TRBV7-6 | TGTGCCAGCAGCCGGCCTCGAGGACTAGCGGGGGGTGGAGGCACAGATACGCAGTATTTT | CASSRPRGLAGGGGTDTQYF
NA | TRBJ2-2 | many | TRBV28 | TGTGCCAGCAGTTCACAGCGGAGTCACCGCGCGAACACCGGGGAGCTGTTTTTT | CASSSQRSHRANTGELFF
NA | TRBJ2-2 | many | TRBV19 | TGTGCCAGTAGTTTGGGGGGCAACGGGAACACCGGGGAGCTGTTTTTT | CASSLGGNGNTGELFF
NA | TRBJ2-7 | NA | TRBV7-6 | TGTGCCAGCAGCTTAGGGTTCGGCAGCTACGAGCAGTACTTC | CASSLGFGSYEQYF
NA | TRBJ2-5 | NA | TRBV7-6 | TGTGCCAGCAGCTTAGGGCAGAACTTAGAGACCCAGTACTTC | CASSLGQNLETQYF
NA | TRBJ1-2 | few | TRBV19 | TGTGCCAGTGCCTTAACGCTAACACCGGATGGCTACACCTTC | CASALTLTPDGYTF
NA | TRBJ2-3 | NA | TRBV20-1 | TGCAGTGCTACGGGACTCGAGGGCCCAATAGATACGCAGTATTTT | CSATGLEGPIDTQYF
TRBD1 | TRBJ1-6 | NA | TRBV2 | TGTGCCAGCCGGTACCGGGACAGGGGTAATTCACCCCTCCACTTT | CASRYRDRGNSPLHF
NA | TRBJ1-6 | many | TRBV14 | TGTGCCAGCAGCCCGGAGGACTGGGATTCACCCCTCCACTTT | CASSPEDWDSPLHF
TRBD1 | TRBJ2-7 | NA | TRBV27 | TGTGCCAGCAGTGCATACCGGGACAGGGGATACGAGCAGTACTTC | CASSAYRDRGYEQYF
NA | TRBJ1-2 | NA | TRBV18 | TGTGCCAGCTCACCCGGACACGTCTATGGCTACACCTTC | CASSPGHVYGYTF
NA | TRBJ2-3 | NA | TRBV7-3 | TGTGCCAGCAGCTTAGGAGGGTGCGCCACAGATACGCAGTATTTT | CASSLGGCATDTQYF
TRBD2 | TRBJ2-5 | few | TRBV29-1 | TGCAGCGTTGTTCTAGCGGCAGCACAAGAGACCCAGTACTTC | CSVVLAAAQETQYF
TRBD2 | TRBJ2-3 | many | TRBV28 | TGTGCCAGCAGAAACCTACTGGGGAGGGCGGAAACAGATACGCAGTATTTT | CASRNLLGRAETDTQYF
NA | TRBJ2-2 | many | TRBV11-2 | TGTGCCAGCAGCTTGGGGCAAAACACCGGGGAGCTGTTTTTT | CASSLGQNTGELFF
TRBD1 | TRBJ2-1 | NA | TRBV12-3/TRBV12-4 | TGTGCCAGCAGAAACACAGGGGCAGGAAATGAGCAGTTCTTC | CASRNTGAGNEQFF
TRBD1 | TRBJ2-1 | NA | TRBV12-3/TRBV12-4 | TGTGCCAGCACCCGGACAGGGAACAATGAGCAGTTCTTC | CASTRTGNNEQFF
NA | TRBJ2-5 | once | TRBV5-1 | TGCGCCAGCGCGCGAGACCAAGAGACCCAGTACTTC | CASARDQETQYF
TRBD2 | TRBJ2-1 | few | TRBV11-2 | TGTGCCAGCAGCCTCCTTAGCGGGAGTACTATTGAGCAGTTCTTC | CASSLLSGSTIEQFF
NA | TRBJ2-3 | NA | TRBV11-2 | TGTGCCACCCGTGCTGCGGGGAACACAGATACGCAGTATTTT | CATRAAGNTDTQYF
NA | TRBJ1-1 | few | TRBV11-3 | TGTGCCAGCAGCTTGGAGTCGAACACTGAAGCTTTCTTT | CASSLESNTEAFF
TRBD1 | TRBJ2-2 | few | TRBV28 | TGTGCCAGCAGAATACGACAGGGTACCGGGGAGCTGTTTTTT | CASRIRQGTGELFF
TRBD2 | TRBJ2-5 | many | TRBV29-1 | TGCAGCGTATACCCGGGACTAGCTACCCAAGAGACCCAGTACTTC | CSVYPGLATQETQYF
NA | TRBJ2-7 | once | TRBV27 | TGTGCCAGCTCGCCCCACCCGGGGCAGTACTTC | CASSPHPGQYF
NA | TRBJ2-7 | NA | TRBV21-1 | TGTGCCAGCAGCGAGGGACAGTCCTCCTACGAGCAGTACTTC | CASSEGQSSYEQYF
NA | TRBJ1-5 | NA | TRBV18 | TGTGCCAGCTCCCCCGACGAGGGGAATCAGCCCCAGCATTTT | CASSPDEGNQPQHF
TRBD2 | TRBJ2-3 | NA | TRBV15 | TGTGCCACCAGCTGGACTAGCGGGAGGACAGATACGCAGTATTTT | CATSWTSGRTDTQYF
NA | TRBJ2-4 | few | TRBV20-1 | TGCAGTGCTAGGGGCACTATAGCCAAAAACATTCAGTACTTC | CSARGTIAKNIQYF
NA | TRBJ1-3 | many | TRBV6-5 | TGTGCCAGCAGCCTCGGACAGGGAAACACCATATATTTT | CASSLGQGNTIYF
TRBD2 | TRBJ2-2 | many | TRBV19 | TGTGCCAGTAGTAAGACTAGCGGAGAGAACACCGGGGAGCTGTTTTTT | CASSKTSGENTGELFF
NA | TRBJ2-7 | few | TRBV30 | TGTGCCTGGACCGATCCCGGGATCTGGGCATACGAGCAGTACTTC | CAWTDPGIWAYEQYF
TRBD1 | TRBJ2-5 | NA | TRBV9 | TGTGCCAGCAGCGTAGGGGGACAGAAGCAAGAGACCCAGTACTTC | CASSVGGQKQETQYF
TRBD1 | TRBJ2-7 | many | TRBV6-1 | TGTGCCAGCAGTGCCCGGGACAGGGGGGAATACGAGCAGTACTTC | CASSARDRGEYEQYF